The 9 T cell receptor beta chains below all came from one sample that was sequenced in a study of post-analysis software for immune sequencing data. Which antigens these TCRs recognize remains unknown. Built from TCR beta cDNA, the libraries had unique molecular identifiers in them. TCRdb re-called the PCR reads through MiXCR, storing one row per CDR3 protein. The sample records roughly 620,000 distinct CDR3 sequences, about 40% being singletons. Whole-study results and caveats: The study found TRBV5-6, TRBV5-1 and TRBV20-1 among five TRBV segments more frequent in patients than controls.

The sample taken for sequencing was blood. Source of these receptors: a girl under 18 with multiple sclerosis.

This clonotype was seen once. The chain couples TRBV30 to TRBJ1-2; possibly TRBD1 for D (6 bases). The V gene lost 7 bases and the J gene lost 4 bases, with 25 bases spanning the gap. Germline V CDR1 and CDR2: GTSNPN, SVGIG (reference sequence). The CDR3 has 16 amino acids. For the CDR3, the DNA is TGTGCCTCCCCGGCGGGGGACAATATAGTAGGCTATGGCTACACCTTC. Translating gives CASPAGDNIVGYGYTF.

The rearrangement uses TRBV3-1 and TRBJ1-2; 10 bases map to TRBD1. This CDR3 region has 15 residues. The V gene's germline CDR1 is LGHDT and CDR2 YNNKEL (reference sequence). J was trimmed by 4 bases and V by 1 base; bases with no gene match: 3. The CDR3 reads CASSQGGQGLYGYTF. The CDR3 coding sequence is TGTGCCAGCAGCCAAGGGGGACAGGGGCTCTATGGCTACACCTTC.

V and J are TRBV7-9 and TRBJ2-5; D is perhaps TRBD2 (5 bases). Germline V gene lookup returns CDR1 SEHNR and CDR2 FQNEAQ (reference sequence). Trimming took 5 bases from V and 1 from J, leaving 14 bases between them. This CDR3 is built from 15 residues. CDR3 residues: CASSPRAGPQETQYF. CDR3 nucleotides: TGTGCCAGCAGCCCACGGGCGGGCCCCCAAGAGACCCAGTACTTC.

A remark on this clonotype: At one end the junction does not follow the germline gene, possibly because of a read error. The CDR3 here is CASSTSGGTNTYERYF. CDR3 bases: TGTGCCAGCAGCACTAGCGGGGGGACTAACACCTACGAGCGGTACTTC. The genes are TRBV7-2 and TRBJ2-7, with 12 bases aligning to TRBD2. The CDR3 is 16 amino acids. Per germline, CDR1 SGHTA and CDR2 FQGNSA.

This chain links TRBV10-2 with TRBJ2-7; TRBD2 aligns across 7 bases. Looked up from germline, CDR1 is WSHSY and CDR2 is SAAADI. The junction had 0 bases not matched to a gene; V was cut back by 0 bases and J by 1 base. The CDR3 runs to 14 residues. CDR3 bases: TGCGCCAGCAGTGAGTCGCGGGGGTCCTACGAGCAGTACTTC. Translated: CASSESRGSYEQYF.

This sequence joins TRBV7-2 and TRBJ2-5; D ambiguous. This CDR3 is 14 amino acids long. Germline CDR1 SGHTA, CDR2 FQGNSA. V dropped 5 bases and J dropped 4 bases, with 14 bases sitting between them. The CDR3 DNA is TGTGCCAGCAGCACCGGACGGGTTTCAGAGACCCAGTACTTC. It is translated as CASSTGRVSETQYF.

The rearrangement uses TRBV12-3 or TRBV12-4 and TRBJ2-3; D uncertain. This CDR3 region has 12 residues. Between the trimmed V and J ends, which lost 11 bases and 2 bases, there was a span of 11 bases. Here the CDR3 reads CARAYFTDTQYF. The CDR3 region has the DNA TGTGCCCGAGCGTATTTCACAGATACGCAGTATTTT.

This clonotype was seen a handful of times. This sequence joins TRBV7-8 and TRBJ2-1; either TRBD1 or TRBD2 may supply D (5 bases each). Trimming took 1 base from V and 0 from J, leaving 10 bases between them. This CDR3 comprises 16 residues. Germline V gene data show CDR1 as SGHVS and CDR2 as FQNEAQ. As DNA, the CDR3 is TGTGCCAGCAGCTTAGGATGGGACCGCTCCTACAATGAGCAGTTCTTC. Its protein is CASSLGWDRSYNEQFF.

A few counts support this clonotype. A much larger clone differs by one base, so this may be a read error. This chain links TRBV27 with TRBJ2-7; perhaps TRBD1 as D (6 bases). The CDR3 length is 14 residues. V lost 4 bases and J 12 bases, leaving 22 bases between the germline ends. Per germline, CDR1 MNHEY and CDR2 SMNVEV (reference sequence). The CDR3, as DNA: TGTGCCAGCAGTTATCGCAGGGGCATGGAGACCCGGTACTTC. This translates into CASSYRRGMETRYF.